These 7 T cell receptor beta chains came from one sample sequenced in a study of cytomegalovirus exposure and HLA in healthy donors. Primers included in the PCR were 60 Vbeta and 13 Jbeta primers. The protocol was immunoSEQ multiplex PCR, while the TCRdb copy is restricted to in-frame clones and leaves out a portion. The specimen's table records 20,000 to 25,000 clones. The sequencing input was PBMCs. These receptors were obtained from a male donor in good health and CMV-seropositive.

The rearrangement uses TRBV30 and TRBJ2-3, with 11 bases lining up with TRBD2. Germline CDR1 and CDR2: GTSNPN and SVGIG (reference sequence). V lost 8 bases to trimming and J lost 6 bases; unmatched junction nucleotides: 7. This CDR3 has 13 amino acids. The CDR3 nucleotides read TGTGCCCGAACTAGCGGGGGTAGTGATACGCAGTATTTT. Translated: CARTSGGSDTQYF.

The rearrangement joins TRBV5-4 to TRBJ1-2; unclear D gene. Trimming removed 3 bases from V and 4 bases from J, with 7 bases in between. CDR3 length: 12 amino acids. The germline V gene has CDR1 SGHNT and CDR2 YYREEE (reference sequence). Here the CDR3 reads CASSSSGYGYTF. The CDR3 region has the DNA TGTGCCAGCAGCTCGTCGGGCTATGGCTACACCTTC. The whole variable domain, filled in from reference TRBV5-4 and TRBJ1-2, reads ETGVTQSPTHLIKTRGQQVTLRCSSQSGHNTVSWYQQALGQGPQFIFQYYREEENGRGNFPPRFSGLQFPNYSSELNVNALELDDSALYLCASSSSGYGYTFGSGTRLTVV.

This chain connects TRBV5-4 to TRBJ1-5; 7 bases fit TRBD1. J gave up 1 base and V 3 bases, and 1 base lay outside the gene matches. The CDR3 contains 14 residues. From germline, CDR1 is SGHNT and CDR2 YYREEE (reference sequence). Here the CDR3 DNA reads TGTGCCAGCAGCTCACAGGGGAGCAATCAGCCCCAGCATTTT. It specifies CASSSQGSNQPQHF.

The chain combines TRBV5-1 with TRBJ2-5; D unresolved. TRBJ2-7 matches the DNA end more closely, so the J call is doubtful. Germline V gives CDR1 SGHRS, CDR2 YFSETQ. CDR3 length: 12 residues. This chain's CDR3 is CASTGSSYEQYF. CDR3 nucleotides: TGCGCCAGCACGGGTAGCTCCTACGAGCAGTACTTC.

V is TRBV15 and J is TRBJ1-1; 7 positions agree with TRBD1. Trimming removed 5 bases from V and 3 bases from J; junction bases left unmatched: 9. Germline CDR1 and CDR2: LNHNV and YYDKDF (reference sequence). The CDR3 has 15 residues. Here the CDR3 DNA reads TGTGCCACCAGCGAAACAGGGGACGCGGACACTGAAGCTTTCTTT. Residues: CATSETGDADTEAFF.

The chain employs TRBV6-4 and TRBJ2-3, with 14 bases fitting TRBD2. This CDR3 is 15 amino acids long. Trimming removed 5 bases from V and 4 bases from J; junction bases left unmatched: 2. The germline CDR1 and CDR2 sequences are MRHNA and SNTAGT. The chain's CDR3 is CASSKGLAGADTQYF. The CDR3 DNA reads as TGTGCCAGCAGTAAGGGACTAGCGGGGGCAGATACGCAGTATTTT.

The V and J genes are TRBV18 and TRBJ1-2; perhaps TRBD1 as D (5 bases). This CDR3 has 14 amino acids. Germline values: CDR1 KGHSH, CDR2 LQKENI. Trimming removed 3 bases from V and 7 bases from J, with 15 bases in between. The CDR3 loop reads CASSPSLDGGGYTF. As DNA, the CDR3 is TGTGCCAGCTCACCTTCCTTGGACGGGGGTGGCTACACCTTC.